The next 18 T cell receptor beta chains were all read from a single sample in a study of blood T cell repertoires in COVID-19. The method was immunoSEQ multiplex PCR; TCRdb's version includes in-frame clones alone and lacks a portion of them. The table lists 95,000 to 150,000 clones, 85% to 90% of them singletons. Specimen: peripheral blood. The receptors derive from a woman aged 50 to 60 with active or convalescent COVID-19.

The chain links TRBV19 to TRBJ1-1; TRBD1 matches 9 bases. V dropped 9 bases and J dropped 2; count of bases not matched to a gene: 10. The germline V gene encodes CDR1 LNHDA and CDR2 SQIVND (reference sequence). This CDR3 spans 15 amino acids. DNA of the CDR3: TGTGCCAGATCCTTTCGGACAGGGGCAAACACTGAAGCTTTCTTT. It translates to CARSFRTGANTEAFF. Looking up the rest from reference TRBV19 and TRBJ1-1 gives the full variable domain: DGGITQSPKYLFRKEGQNVTLSCEQNLNHDAMYWYRQDPGQGLRLIYYSQIVNDFQKGDIAEGYSVSREKKESFPLTVTSAQKNPTAFYLCARSFRTGANTEAFFGQGTRLTVV.

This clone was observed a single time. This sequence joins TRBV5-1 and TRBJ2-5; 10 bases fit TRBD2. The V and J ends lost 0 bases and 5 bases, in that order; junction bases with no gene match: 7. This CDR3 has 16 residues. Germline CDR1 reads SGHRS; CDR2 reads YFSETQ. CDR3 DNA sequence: TGCGCCAGCAGCTTGGTGGTAGCGGGAGGTGGGGAGACCCAGTACTTC. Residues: CASSLVVAGGGETQYF. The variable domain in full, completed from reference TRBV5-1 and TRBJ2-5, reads KAGVTQTPRYLIKTRGQQVTLSCSPISGHRSVSWYQQTPGQGLQFLFEYFSETQRNKGNFPGRFSGRQFSNSRSEMNVSTLELGDSALYLCASSLVVAGGGETQYFGPGTRLLVL.

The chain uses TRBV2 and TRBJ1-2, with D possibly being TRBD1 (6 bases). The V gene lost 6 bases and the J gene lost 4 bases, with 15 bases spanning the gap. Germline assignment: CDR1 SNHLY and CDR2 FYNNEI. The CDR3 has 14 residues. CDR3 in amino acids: CASRVQGMSYGYTF. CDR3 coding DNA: TGTGCCAGCAGGGTACAGGGAATGAGCTATGGCTACACCTTC.

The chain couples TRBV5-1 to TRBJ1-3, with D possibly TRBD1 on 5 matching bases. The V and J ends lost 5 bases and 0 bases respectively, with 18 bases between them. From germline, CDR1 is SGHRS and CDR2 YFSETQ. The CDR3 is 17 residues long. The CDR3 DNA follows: TGCGCCAGCAGGCTGGGGGGACCGGGGCCCTCTGGAAACACCATATATTTT. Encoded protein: CASRLGGPGPSGNTIYF.

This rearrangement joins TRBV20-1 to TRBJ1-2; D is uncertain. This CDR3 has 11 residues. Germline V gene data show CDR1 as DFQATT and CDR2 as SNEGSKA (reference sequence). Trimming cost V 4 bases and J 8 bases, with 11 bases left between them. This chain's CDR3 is CSATDYTGYTF. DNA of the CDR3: TGCAGTGCTACCGACTACACGGGCTACACCTTC.

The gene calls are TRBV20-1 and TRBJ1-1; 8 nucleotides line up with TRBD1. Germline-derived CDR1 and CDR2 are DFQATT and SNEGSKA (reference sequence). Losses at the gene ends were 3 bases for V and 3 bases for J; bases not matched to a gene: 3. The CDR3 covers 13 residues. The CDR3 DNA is TGCAGTGCTAGTGTGGACAGGGACACTGAAGCTTTCTTT. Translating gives CSASVDRDTEAFF.

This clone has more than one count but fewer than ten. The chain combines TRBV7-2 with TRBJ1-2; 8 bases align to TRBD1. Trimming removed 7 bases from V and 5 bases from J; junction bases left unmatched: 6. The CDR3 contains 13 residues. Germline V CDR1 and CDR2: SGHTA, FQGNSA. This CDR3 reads CASNQDRVYGYTF. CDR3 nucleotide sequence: TGTGCCAGCAACCAGGACAGGGTGTATGGCTACACCTTC.

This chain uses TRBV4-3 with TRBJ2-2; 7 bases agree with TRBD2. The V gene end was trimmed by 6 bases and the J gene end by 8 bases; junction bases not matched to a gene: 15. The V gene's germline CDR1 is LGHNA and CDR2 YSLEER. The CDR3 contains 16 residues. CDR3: CASRGAGLQTPGELFF. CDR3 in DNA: TGCGCCAGCAGGGGAGCGGGACTTCAGACTCCGGGGGAGCTGTTTTTT.

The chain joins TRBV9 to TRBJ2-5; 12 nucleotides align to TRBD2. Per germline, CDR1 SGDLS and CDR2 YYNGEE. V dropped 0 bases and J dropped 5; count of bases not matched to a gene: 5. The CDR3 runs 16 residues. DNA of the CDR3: TGTGCCAGCAGCGTAGCCCGGACTAGCGGGACCGAGACCCAGTACTTC. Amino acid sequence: CASSVARTSGTETQYF.

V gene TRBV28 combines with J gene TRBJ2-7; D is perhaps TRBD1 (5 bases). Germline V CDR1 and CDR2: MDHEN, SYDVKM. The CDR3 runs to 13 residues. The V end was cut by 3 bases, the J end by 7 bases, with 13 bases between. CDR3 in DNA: TGTGCCAGCAGTTTGCAGGGAAGTGAGGAGCAGTACTTC. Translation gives CASSLQGSEEQYF.

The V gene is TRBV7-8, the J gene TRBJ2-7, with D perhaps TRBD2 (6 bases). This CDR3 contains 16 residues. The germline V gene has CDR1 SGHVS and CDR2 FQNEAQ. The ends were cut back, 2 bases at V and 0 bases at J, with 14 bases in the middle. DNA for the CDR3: TGTGCCAGCAGCTTAAAGGAGGGATTCAGCTCCTACGAGCAGTACTTC. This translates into CASSLKEGFSSYEQYF. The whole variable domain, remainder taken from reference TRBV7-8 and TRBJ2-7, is GAGVSQSPRYKVAKRGQDVALRCDPISGHVSLFWYQQALGQGPEFLTYFQNEAQLDKSGLPSDRFFAERPEGSVSTLKIQRTQQEDSAVYLCASSLKEGFSSYEQYFGPGTRLTVT.

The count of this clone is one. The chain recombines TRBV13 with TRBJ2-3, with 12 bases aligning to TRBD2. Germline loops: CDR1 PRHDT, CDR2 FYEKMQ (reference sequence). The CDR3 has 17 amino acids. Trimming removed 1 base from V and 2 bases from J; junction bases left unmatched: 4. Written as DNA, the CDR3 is TGTGCCAGCAGCTTAGCGGGACTAGCGGGCCTCACAGATACGCAGTATTTT. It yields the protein CASSLAGLAGLTDTQYF.

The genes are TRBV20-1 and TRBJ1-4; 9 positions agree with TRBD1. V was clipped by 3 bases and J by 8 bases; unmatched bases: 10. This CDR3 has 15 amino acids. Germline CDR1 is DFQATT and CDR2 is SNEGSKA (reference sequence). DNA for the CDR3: TGCAGTGCTAGTTTGGCGGGGACAGGGCAGGAAAAACTGTTTTTT. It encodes CSASLAGTGQEKLFF.

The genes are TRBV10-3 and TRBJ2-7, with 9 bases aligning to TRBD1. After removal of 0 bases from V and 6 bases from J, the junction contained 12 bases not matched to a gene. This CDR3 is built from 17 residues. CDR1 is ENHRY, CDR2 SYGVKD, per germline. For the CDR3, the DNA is TGTGCCATCAGTGAGTCCGGACCGGGACAGGGTGGGAGCGAGCAGTACTTC. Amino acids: CAISESGPGQGGSEQYF.

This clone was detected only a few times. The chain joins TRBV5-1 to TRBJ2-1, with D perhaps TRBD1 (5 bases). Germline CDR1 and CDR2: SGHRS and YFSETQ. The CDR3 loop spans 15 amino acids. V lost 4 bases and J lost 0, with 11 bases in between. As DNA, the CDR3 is TGCGCCAGCAGCCCGCAGGGCCTCTCCTACAATGAGCAGTTCTTC. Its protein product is CASSPQGLSYNEQFF.

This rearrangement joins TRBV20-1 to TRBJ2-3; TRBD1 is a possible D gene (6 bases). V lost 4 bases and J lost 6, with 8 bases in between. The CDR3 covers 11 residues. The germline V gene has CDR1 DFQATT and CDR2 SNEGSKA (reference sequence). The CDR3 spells CSATQGDTQYF. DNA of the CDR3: TGCAGTGCTACTCAGGGGGATACGCAGTATTTT.

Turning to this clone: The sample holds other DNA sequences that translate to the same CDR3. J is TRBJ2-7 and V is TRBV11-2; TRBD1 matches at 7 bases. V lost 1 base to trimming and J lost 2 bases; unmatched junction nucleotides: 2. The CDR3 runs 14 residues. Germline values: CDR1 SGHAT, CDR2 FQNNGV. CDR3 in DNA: TGTGCCAGCAGCTTAGGACAGGGACCCTACGAGCAGTACTTC. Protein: CASSLGQGPYEQYF.

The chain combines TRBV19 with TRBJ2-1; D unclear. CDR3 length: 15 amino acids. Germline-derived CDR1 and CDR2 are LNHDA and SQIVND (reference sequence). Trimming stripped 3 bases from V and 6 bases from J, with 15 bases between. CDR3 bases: TGTGCCAGTAGTATCATAAGTGACTCGGGCAATGAGCAGTTCTTC. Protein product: CASSIISDSGNEQFF.